The present T cell receptor beta chain was sequenced within a study of vaccination and CD4 T cells after COVID-19. Sequencing of DNA taken from cultured CD4+ T cells relied on the Oncomine TCR Beta short-read assay. TCRdb reprocessed the PCR reads via MiXCR and lists one record per CDR3 protein. Here the sample spans approximately 12,000 distinct CDR3 sequences, 25% to 35% being singletons. The treatment denotes: roughly 10-day PBMC culture with coronavirus spike peptide pools or control peptides (ViraFEST assay). In regard to this clonotype: The antigen remains undetermined.

Trimming pared 3 bases from V and 6 bases from J, leaving 12 bases between. Germline V lookup: CDR1 DFQATT, CDR2 SNEGSKA (reference sequence). The CDR3 covers 12 residues. The rearrangement joins TRBV20-1 to TRBJ2-7; TRBD1 or TRBD2 may be the D gene (5 bases each). Sequencing was performed on CD4+ T cells from blood, cultured in vitro, taken before SARS-CoV-2 vaccination. This TCR derives from a human donor who received a COVID-19 vaccine. The CDR3 region is CSASLRAGEQYF. CDR3 coding DNA: TGCAGTGCTAGCCTCAGGGCGGGCGAGCAGTACTTC.